This T cell receptor (beta chain) was captured by sequencing in a study of shared clonotypes between healthy human individuals. HIV-negative, healthy adults without recent acute infections or vaccinations were the donors. Germline assignment: CDR1 LNHDA and CDR2 SQIVND (reference sequence). The CDR3 totals 13 residues. Trimming cost V 5 bases and J 7 bases; bases outside gene matches: 5. Sequencing was performed with immunoSEQ multiplex PCR; in TCRdb, only in-frame clones are kept and a portion is missing. Counted here are some 450,000 clones, roughly four fifths occurring once; the ten biggest clones make up more than 10%.

Sequenced material: PBMCs. The clonotype was recovered from a woman in her forties in good health. Some clones in this sample may be carry-over from other donors' samples. The V call is TRBV19, the J call TRBJ2-3, with 8 bases lining up with TRBD2. The CDR3: CASSSLAGYTQYF. The DNA for the CDR3 is TGTGCCAGTAGTTCCCTAGCGGGCTATACGCAGTATTTT.